The 20 T cell receptor beta chains listed next were all sequenced from one sample in a study of cytomegalovirus exposure and HLA in healthy donors. Produced via immunoSEQ multiplex PCR; TCRdb's table is partial and in-frame only. The table shows about 49,000 clones, with approximately 90% occurring only once. Sample: PBMCs. These receptors all stem from a man between 18 and 35 years old in good health and CMV-seronegative.

The V call is TRBV4-2, the J call TRBJ2-3, with TRBD1 matching 7 bases. The trim removed 5 bases at V and 0 bases at J, leaving 8 bases unmatched. The CDR3 contains 16 residues. Germline CDR1 reads LGHNA; CDR2 reads YNFKEQ. The CDR3 bases are TGTGCCAGCAGCGACCGGACAGGAAGGAGCACAGATACGCAGTATTTT. Amino acid sequence: CASSDRTGRSTDTQYF.

This clone was recorded once. The CDR3: CASSLSVGFGYEQYF. In nucleotides, the CDR3 is TGTGCCAGCAGCTTAAGTGTCGGGTTTGGCTACGAGCAGTACTTC. The J gene is TRBJ2-7, the V gene TRBV7-9; no reliable D call. The germline V and J ends were trimmed by 2 bases and 3 bases, with 14 bases remaining between them. This CDR3 region has 15 residues. Germline CDR1 SEHNR, CDR2 FQNEAQ (reference sequence).

The V and J genes are TRBV28 and TRBJ1-4; 8 bases line up with TRBD1. Germline loops: CDR1 MDHEN, CDR2 SYDVKM. This CDR3 region has 16 residues. The trim removed 5 bases at V and 8 bases at J, leaving 13 bases unmatched. Written as DNA, the CDR3 is TGTGCCAGCAGTGGCGAAAGGACAGGGATTTTCGAAAAACTGTTTTTT. Residues: CASSGERTGIFEKLFF. The full variable domain, in which reference TRBV28 and TRBJ1-4 provide the parts outside the CDR3, is DVKVTQSSRYLVKRTGEKVFLECVQDMDHENMFWYRQDPGLGLRLIYFSYDVKMKEKGDIPEGYSVSREKKERFSLILESASTNQTSMYLCASSGERTGIFEKLFFGSGTQLSVL.

The rearrangement uses TRBV30 and TRBJ2-3; 10 nucleotides agree with TRBD1. V was pared by 2 bases and J by 3 bases, with 11 bases of the junction left unmatched. Germline CDR1 is GTSNPN and CDR2 is SVGIG (reference sequence). The CDR3 loop spans 17 amino acids. CDR3 in amino acids: CAWSIAGTGVSTDTQYF. DNA of the CDR3: TGTGCCTGGAGTATTGCGGGGACAGGGGTGTCAACAGATACGCAGTATTTT.

V is TRBV11-2 and J is TRBJ2-2; the match to TRBD2 covers 8 bases. The CDR3 consists of 17 residues. V gave up 5 bases and J gave up 7 bases; unmatched junction bases: 15. The germline V gene encodes CDR1 SGHAT and CDR2 FQNNGV. CDR3 in amino acids: CASSQAVSGILGGELFF. The CDR3 coding sequence is TGTGCCAGCAGCCAGGCGGTTAGCGGGATTCTCGGCGGGGAGCTGTTTTTT.

This clone has only one observation. CDR3 region: CASKWETDTQYF. The CDR3 DNA follows: TGTGCCAGCAAGTGGGAGACAGATACGCAGTATTTT. The rearrangement uses TRBV2 and TRBJ2-3, with D possibly matching TRBD2 (5 bases). Looked up from germline, CDR1 is SNHLY and CDR2 is FYNNEI. V dropped 7 bases and J dropped 3 bases, with 8 bases sitting between them. There are 12 residues in the CDR3.

This clone was counted between two and nine times. The chain recombines TRBV28 with TRBJ2-7; D might be TRBD2 (6 bases). Germline loops: CDR1 MDHEN, CDR2 SYDVKM. The CDR3 has 16 residues. Deletions cut 3 bases from V and 3 bases from J, with 18 bases between. DNA of the CDR3: TGTGCCAGCAGTTTCTTTGGGGCAGGGAGGAGCTACGAGCAGTACTTC. Translating gives CASSFFGAGRSYEQYF.

The rearrangement links TRBV10-3 to TRBJ1-3; 7 bases align to TRBD1. Germline V gene data show CDR1 as ENHRY and CDR2 as SYGVKD. The J segment lost 2 bases and the V segment lost 0 bases, leaving 4 bases of the junction unmatched. The CDR3 consists of 16 residues. CDR3 in amino acids: CAISESDREAGNTIYF. As DNA, the CDR3 is TGTGCCATCAGTGAGTCCGACAGGGAAGCTGGAAACACCATATATTTT.

The J gene is TRBJ2-7, the V gene TRBV15; D uncertain. CDR1 is LNHNV, CDR2 YYDKDF, per germline (reference sequence). The CDR3 runs to 11 residues. Deletions cut 3 bases from V and 4 bases from J, with 4 bases between. CDR3 amino acids: CATSSSYEQYF. In nucleotides, the CDR3 is TGTGCCACCAGCAGTAGTTACGAGCAGTACTTC.

CDR3 nucleotide sequence: TGCGCCAGCAGCTTGGATGGCGGAATAAATCAGCCCCAGCATTTT. It specifies CASSLDGGINQPQHF. The V gene is TRBV5-1, the J gene TRBJ1-5; no clear D gene. Germline loops: CDR1 SGHRS, CDR2 YFSETQ. The CDR3 runs to 15 residues. Trimming left V 0 bases short and J 4 bases short, with 11 bases between.

V is TRBV28 and J is TRBJ1-2; no reliable D call. Germline CDR1 is MDHEN and CDR2 is SYDVKM. The CDR3 has 16 amino acids. Trimming pared 5 bases from V and 4 bases from J, leaving 20 bases between. The CDR3 here is CASSPSRGRAVYGYTF. In nucleotides, the CDR3 is TGTGCCAGCAGTCCCTCACGGGGAAGGGCGGTCTATGGCTACACCTTC.

The rearrangement links TRBV6-5 to TRBJ2-3, with TRBD1 matching over 11 bases. V trimming: 7 bases; J trimming: 4 bases; junction bases outside the gene matches: 4. The CDR3 is made up of 14 amino acids. Germline-derived CDR1 and CDR2 are MNHEY and SVGAGI. The CDR3, as DNA: TGTGCCAGCAAACCGGGACAGGGGGCAGATACGCAGTATTTT. It codes for CASKPGQGADTQYF.

V and J are TRBV2 and TRBJ2-1, with D perhaps TRBD2 (6 bases). Germline values: CDR1 SNHLY, CDR2 FYNNEI. The CDR3 totals 15 residues. V dropped 3 bases and J dropped 1 base, with 10 bases sitting between them. The CDR3 sequence is CASSDGGKSYNEQFF. The CDR3 DNA reads as TGTGCCAGCAGTGACGGCGGGAAATCCTACAATGAGCAGTTCTTC.

The chain uses TRBV28 and TRBJ1-4; TRBD1 aligns across 8 bases. Germline assignment: CDR1 MDHEN and CDR2 SYDVKM. The V and J ends lost 5 bases and 13 bases, in that order; junction bases with no gene match: 6. The CDR3 is 12 residues long. DNA of the CDR3: TGTGCCAGCAGTAGGACAGGGCTTAGACTGTTTTTT. Amino acids: CASSRTGLRLFF.

The J gene is TRBJ2-1, the V gene TRBV15; D not resolved. The V and J ends lost 0 bases and 10 bases respectively, with 10 bases between them. The CDR3 totals 13 residues. The germline V gene encodes CDR1 LNHNV and CDR2 YYDKDF (reference sequence). The CDR3 sequence is CATSRDPGHEQFF. The DNA of the CDR3 is TGTGCCACCAGCAGAGATCCGGGTCACGAGCAGTTCTTC.

This chain joins TRBV6-4 and TRBJ2-2; TRBD1 matches 8 bases. The germline CDR1 and CDR2 sequences are MRHNA and SNTAGT. With V trimmed by 6 bases and J by 3 bases, 6 bases remained unmatched. The CDR3 sequence is 15 residues long. CDR3 nucleotides: TGTGCCAGCAGCGAGCAGGGGGCAGACACCGGGGAGCTGTTTTTT. Residues: CASSEQGADTGELFF.

The chain recombines TRBV19 with TRBJ1-5; D is possibly TRBD1 (5 bases). Deletions cut 5 bases from V and 11 bases from J, with 16 bases between. The V gene's germline CDR1 is LNHDA and CDR2 SQIVND (reference sequence). There are 13 residues in the CDR3. CDR3 region: CASSGGRVTSQHF. DNA of the CDR3: TGTGCCAGTAGTGGGGGGAGGGTTACGTCCCAGCATTTT.

The rearrangement joins TRBV28 to TRBJ2-7; D unresolved. The V gene's germline CDR1 is MDHEN and CDR2 SYDVKM. V dropped 5 bases and J dropped 4 bases, with 15 bases sitting between them. The CDR3 spans 14 residues. The CDR3 spells CASSRPPLRYEQYF. The CDR3 DNA reads TGTGCCAGCAGTCGACCCCCCCTCAGGTACGAGCAGTACTTC.

The chain uses TRBV28 and TRBJ2-1, with 7 bases aligning to TRBD2. The germline V gene encodes CDR1 MDHEN and CDR2 SYDVKM. V shed 6 bases, J shed 1 base, and the junction held 9 bases outside the gene matches. This CDR3 is 16 amino acids long. CDR3 sequence: CASSFPREGSYNEQFF. CDR3 DNA: TGTGCCAGCAGCTTCCCCAGGGAGGGGTCCTACAATGAGCAGTTCTTC.

The V call is TRBV7-2, the J call TRBJ2-7; D gene ambiguous. CDR3 length equals 14 residues. Per the germline V gene, CDR1 is SGHTA and CDR2 is FQGNSA. Deletions cut 5 bases from V and 4 bases from J, with 15 bases between. The CDR3 DNA sequence: TGTGCCAGCAGCCCGCTTAGCCCAGCGTACGAGCAGTACTTC. It yields the protein CASSPLSPAYEQYF. The variable domain in full, completed from reference TRBV7-2 and TRBJ2-7, reads GAGVSQSPSNKVTEKGKDVELRCDPISGHTALYWYRQSLGQGLEFLIYFQGNSAPDKSGLPSDRFSAERTGGSVSTLTIQRTQQEDSAVYLCASSPLSPAYEQYFGPGTRLTVT.